This TCR beta chain was sequenced for a study of identical twins. Unique molecular identifiers were in the cDNA, with template-switch universal primer binding. TCRdb processed the 5' RACE reads anew with MiXCR; each CDR3 protein has one entry. The data show 1,800,000 or so distinct CDR3 sequences, around 33% seen once. This clonotype has just a few counts. The CDR3 runs to 13 residues. V lost 2 bases and J lost 6, with 11 bases in between. Germline V gene data show CDR1 as MDHEN and CDR2 as SYDVKM. The clonotype originates from a newborn girl in good health. The chain joins TRBV28 to TRBJ2-7; D is unclear. Sequenced sample: cord blood. The CDR3: CASSLPPSGEQYF. In nucleotides, the CDR3 is TGTGCCAGCAGTTTACCCCCTTCGGGCGAGCAGTACTTC.